The rows below give T cell receptor beta chains drawn from one sample of a study of blood T cell repertoires in COVID-19. Clones were sequenced by immunoSEQ multiplex PCR, and TCRdb holds only the in-frame ones, with some missing. Among some 160,000 clones listed, 84% were seen once. The sequencing input was peripheral blood. These receptors all come from a woman over 75 with COVID-19, enrolled during active disease. Both conserved end residues are part of each CDR3. The order of the fields is CDR3 length, V gene, J gene, D gene, clone size, CDR3 DNA, CDR3 protein. A D gene is named only where the DNA matches it firmly. Expanded clones get a size class; other rows say once, few or many, or leave the size out.

13	TRBV5-1	TRBJ1-4	TRBD1	-	TGCGCCAGCAGCTTTGGACAGGGTGAAAAACTGTTTTTT	CASSFGQGEKLFF
18	TRBV9	TRBJ1-2	TRBD1	once	TGTGCCAGCAGCGTACATGGGGACAGGGGATGGTCTAACTATGGCTACACCTTC	CASSVHGDRGWSNYGYTF
14	TRBV11-2	TRBJ1-1	-	-	TGTGCCAGCAGCGTACAAATTGGTGATACTGAAGCTTTCTTT	CASSVQIGDTEAFF
11	TRBV12-3/TRBV12-4	TRBJ2-6	-	-	TGTGCCAGCAGTTTCCGCGGGGCACTGACTTTC	CASSFRGALTF
15	TRBV7-3	TRBJ2-1	-	-	TGTGCCAGCAGCCCCCGGGGGACCAATTACAATGAGCAGTTCTTC	CASSPRGTNYNEQFF
17	TRBV15	TRBJ1-3	-	-	TGTGCCACCAGCAGAGATGTAGGACACTTCTCTGGAAACACCATATATTTT	CATSRDVGHFSGNTIYF
15	TRBV6-1	TRBJ1-2	-	-	TGTGCCAGCAGTGAAGCAGGAGAGGGAAACTATGGCTACACCTTC	CASSEAGEGNYGYTF
14	TRBV6-2/TRBV6-3	TRBJ1-2	TRBD1	-	TGTGCCAGCAGCTCCCAGGGGGCGATGGTTGCCTACACCTTC	CASSSQGAMVAYTF
15	TRBV7-2	TRBJ2-5	TRBD1	-	TGTGCCAGCAGCTTAGTGGGACAGGGGCAAGAGACCCAGTACTTC	CASSLVGQGQETQYF
13	TRBV18	TRBJ2-7	-	-	TGTGCCAGCTCCCCCACAGGGAACTACGAGCAGTACTTC	CASSPTGNYEQYF
13	TRBV11-3	TRBJ2-2	-	-	TGTGCCAGCAGCTTAGGCAGGGGACGGGAGCTGTTTTTT	CASSLGRGRELFF
15	TRBV28	TRBJ1-4	TRBD1	-	TGTGCCAGCAGTTTATTGGGACAGGTTAATGAAAAACTGTTTTTT	CASSLLGQVNEKLFF
14	TRBV7-3	TRBJ1-1	-	-	TGTGCCAGCAGCTATGACGGGGGAGTCACTGAAGCTTTCTTT	CASSYDGGVTEAFF
14	TRBV11-2	TRBJ2-2	TRBD2	-	TGTGCCAGCAGCTTAGCGCGGGGGGTCGGGGAGCTGTTTTTT	CASSLARGVGELFF
14	TRBV28	TRBJ1-3	-	few	TGTGCCAGCAGGGTTTCGAGCTCTGGAAACACCATATATTTT	CASRVSSSGNTIYF
13	TRBV5-1	TRBJ2-5	TRBD2	-	TGCGCCAGCAGCTCGGGGGGTTCTGAGACCCAGTACTTC	CASSSGGSETQYF
15	TRBV28	TRBJ1-4	-	-	TGTGCCAGCACGGAAGGGGGAAGCCAGTGGGAAAAACTGTTTTTT	CASTEGGSQWEKLFF
14	TRBV14	TRBJ1-2	-	-	TGTGCCAGCAGCCGCCGCGGGCCAGGAGATGGCTACACCTTC	CASSRRGPGDGYTF
15	TRBV10-3	TRBJ1-5	-	-	TGTGCCATCAGTGAGGGAGGGGTTACCAATCAGCCCCAGCATTTT	CAISEGGVTNQPQHF
15	TRBV5-1	TRBJ2-2	TRBD1	-	TGCGCCAGCAGCAAGGACAGGGGGTACACCGGGGAGCTGTTTTTT	CASSKDRGYTGELFF
13	TRBV27	TRBJ2-7	-	-	TGTGCCAGCAGTTTAGCAGGCTCCTACGAGCAGTACTTC	CASSLAGSYEQYF
13	TRBV18	TRBJ1-1	TRBD1	-	TGTGCCAGCTCACCTGGACAGGGGGCTGAAGCTTTCTTT	CASSPGQGAEAFF
16	TRBV5-5	TRBJ1-2	-	-	TGTGCCAGCAGCTTGGATATCGGCGGAACTAACTATGGCTACACCTTC	CASSLDIGGTNYGYTF
14	TRBV15	TRBJ2-1	-	-	TGTGCCACCAGCAGAGTCAGGGTTAACAATGAGCAGTTCTTC	CATSRVRVNNEQFF
13	TRBV5-1	TRBJ1-2	-	few	TGCGCCAGCAGCGACATAGGGGACTATGGCTACACCTTC	CASSDIGDYGYTF
16	TRBV7-2	TRBJ1-2	-	-	TGTGCCAGCAGCCCTGAGGGGGGGAGAGCTAACTATGGCTACACCTTC	CASSPEGGRANYGYTF
15	TRBV6-4	TRBJ2-7	-	-	TGTGCCAGCGATTATAGGGGGGGCCCCGGCTACGAGCAGTACTTC	CASDYRGGPGYEQYF
14	TRBV19	TRBJ2-3	-	-	TGTGCCAGTAGTATCTCGGTTCTCACAGATACGCAGTATTTT	CASSISVLTDTQYF
14	TRBV7-9	TRBJ1-2	TRBD1	-	TGTGCCAGCAGCTTTCCGACAGGGGGCGGCGGCTACACCTTC	CASSFPTGGGGYTF
14	TRBV19	TRBJ2-7	TRBD2	-	TGTGCCAGTGGCCTCGGGACTAGCGGGAGAGAGCAGTACTTC	CASGLGTSGREQYF
11	TRBV10-3	TRBJ1-2	-	-	TGTGCCATCGGGGAGACCTATGGCTACACCTTC	CAIGETYGYTF
14	TRBV6-6	TRBJ2-6	-	-	TGTGCCAGCTTAGGGGTAACTGGGGCCAACGTCCTGACTTTC	CASLGVTGANVLTF
14	TRBV5-1	TRBJ2-5	-	-	TGCGCCAGCAGCTTGAGGACAGCCCAAGAGACCCAGTACTTC	CASSLRTAQETQYF
14	TRBV2	TRBJ2-3	-	-	TGTGCCAGCAGTGTGGGCAGAGGCACAGATACGCAGTATTTT	CASSVGRGTDTQYF
14	TRBV6-5	TRBJ1-1	TRBD1	-	TGTGCCAGCAGGGCACAGGGGGCCTACACTGAAGCTTTCTTT	CASRAQGAYTEAFF
15	TRBV4-3	TRBJ1-3	-	-	TGCGCCAGCAGCCTGGACTTGAACTCTGGAAACACCATATATTTT	CASSLDLNSGNTIYF
14	TRBV18	TRBJ1-1	-	-	TGTGCCAGCTCACAGTTGAACAGGGACACTGAAGCTTTCTTT	CASSQLNRDTEAFF
14	TRBV5-1	TRBJ2-3	TRBD2	-	TGCGCCAGCAGACGGGGGACTAGCGGAGATACGCAGTATTTT	CASRRGTSGDTQYF
14	TRBV19	TRBJ1-5	TRBD1	-	TGTGCCAGTAAGGGACAGGGCGGGAGTCAGCCCCAGCATTTT	CASKGQGGSQPQHF
14	TRBV14	TRBJ2-7	TRBD2	-	TGTGCCAGCAGCCAAGAACGCCTAGCGGACGAGCAGTACTTC	CASSQERLADEQYF
14	TRBV10-3	TRBJ2-1	TRBD2	-	TGTGCCATCAGAGGACTAGCGGGAGTCGATGAGCAGTTCTTC	CAIRGLAGVDEQFF
16	TRBV19	TRBJ2-7	-	-	TGTGCCAGTAGTATAGACGCGGGGAAATTGGCTCACGAGCAGTACTTC	CASSIDAGKLAHEQYF
13	TRBV7-9	TRBJ1-2	TRBD1	-	TGTGCCAGCAGCACCCGGACAGGGTATGGCTACACCTTC	CASSTRTGYGYTF
15	TRBV2	TRBJ1-1	-	-	TGTGCCAGCAGTGAAGGCCAGGGAATGTGGACTGAAGCTTTCTTT	CASSEGQGMWTEAFF
14	TRBV19	TRBJ1-2	TRBD1	-	TGTGCCAGTAGTATCCGGACAGGGCTTAACGGCTACACCTTC	CASSIRTGLNGYTF
15	TRBV6-2/TRBV6-3	TRBJ2-1	-	-	TGTGCCAGCAGTTACTCGGCTGGTTTTGCCAATGAGCAGTTCTTC	CASSYSAGFANEQFF
15	TRBV7-3	TRBJ1-2	-	-	TGTGCCAGCAGCTTAACGGGTAGCAAGGACTATGGCTACACCTTC	CASSLTGSKDYGYTF
15	TRBV19	TRBJ1-5	-	-	TGTGCCAGTAGTCTGTCGAGCGGCCCAAATCAGCCCCAGCATTTT	CASSLSSGPNQPQHF
19	TRBV5-6	TRBJ2-6	TRBD1	once	TGTGCCAGCAGCTTGGCCTACCGGGACAGCCGGTTAGGGGCCAACGTCCTGACTTTC	CASSLAYRDSRLGANVLTF
15	TRBV6-5	TRBJ2-1	TRBD2	-	TGTGCCAGCAGACCCAGCGGGGGGGCTTACAATGAGCAGTTCTTC	CASRPSGGAYNEQFF
15	TRBV7-7	TRBJ2-3	TRBD2	-	TGTGCTAGCAGCTCGGGACTAGCGGGGCCAGATACGCAGTATTTT	CASSSGLAGPDTQYF
12	TRBV13	TRBJ2-2	-	-	TGTGCCAGCAGCTTCTACACCGGGGAGCTGTTTTTT	CASSFYTGELFF
14	TRBV28	TRBJ2-7	TRBD1	-	TGTGCCAGCAGAAGGGGACAGGGGCCCTACGAGCAGTACTTC	CASRRGQGPYEQYF
14	TRBV6-5	TRBJ2-1	-	-	TGTGCCAGCAGTTACCGGCGAGCAGGCAATGAGCAGTTCTTC	CASSYRRAGNEQFF
15	TRBV5-6	TRBJ2-3	TRBD2	-	TGTGCCAGCAGCGGATTAGCGGGGGTCACAGATACGCAGTATTTT	CASSGLAGVTDTQYF
16	TRBV5-1	TRBJ2-3	TRBD2	-	TGCGCCAGCAGCTTCCGACTAGCGGGGTCCACAGATACGCAGTATTTT	CASSFRLAGSTDTQYF